This T cell receptor beta chain was captured in a study of blood T cells in healthy people across ages. The study, taken as a whole, reports: PBMCs that were unsorted prevented a conclusive naive versus antigen-experienced comparison. Percentage of naive T cells showed a strong correlation with TCR beta diversity. Compared with aged donors, long-lived donors showed fewer expanded clones, suggesting selection. TCR beta diversity, measured per million T cells, fell in a roughly linear way with age.

As for this clonotype: The antigen is not known.

Primed by a sample-barcoded 5' primer and a J-beta primer mix, a second PCR proceeded for about 6 to 11 cycles. TCRdb called the 5' RACE reads again in MiXCR, with one record for every CDR3 protein. This table has some 1,800,000 distinct CDR3 sequences, about two fifths appearing once. Per the germline V gene, CDR1 is MNHEY and CDR2 is SVGEGT. This CDR3 has 14 amino acids. V shed 1 base, J shed 11 bases, and the junction held 10 bases outside the gene matches. The sequence came from a human donor in good health. Material: blood. The chain couples TRBV6-2 or TRBV6-3 to TRBJ1-1; TRBD1 agrees at 7 bases. CDR3 region: CASSYWGQFLGAFF. Here the CDR3 DNA reads TGTGCCAGCAGTTACTGGGGACAGTTCCTCGGCGCTTTCTTT.